These T cell receptor beta chains were read from a single sample in a study of multiple sclerosis patients with progressive multifocal leukoencephalopathy. Profiled with immunoSEQ multiplex PCR; TCRdb holds only in-frame clones, not every one. The data contain 30,000 or so clones, 90% of them seen just once; the ten biggest clones take up under 1.5%. The sample consisted of PBMCs, taken from a patient treated with natalizumab. These receptors all stem from a human donor with multiple sclerosis. CDR3s leave out the opening cysteine and the closing phenylalanine or tryptophan.

V gene: TRBV7-9
J gene: TRBJ1-2
CDR3 protein: ASSSGSPRYGYT

V gene: TRBV7-8
J gene: TRBJ1-2
CDR3 protein: ASSAQGPYGYT

V gene: TRBV9
J gene: TRBJ1-6
CDR3 protein: ASSRGASNSPLH

V gene: TRBV11-2
J gene: TRBJ2-3
CDR3 protein: ASSLGPRQVRTDTQY

V gene: TRBV5-1
J gene: TRBJ2-5
CDR3 protein: ASSLDSSQLFETQY

V gene: TRBV5-1
J gene: TRBJ1-2
CDR3 protein: ASRKIGGDGYT

V gene: TRBV5-1
J gene: TRBJ1-2
CDR3 protein: ASSSGTDYGYT

V gene: TRBV19
J gene: TRBJ1-2
CDR3 protein: ASSIWGNYGYT

V gene: TRBV10-3
J gene: TRBJ2-3
CDR3 protein: AIGGTGVSRDHTQY

V gene: TRBV5-1
J gene: TRBJ1-1
CDR3 protein: ASSLGTEAF

V gene: TRBV4-3
J gene: TRBJ1-2
CDR3 protein: ASSQSRGMGYT

V gene: TRBV30
J gene: TRBJ1-2
CDR3 protein: AYRTGGAEDGYT

V gene: TRBV5-1
J gene: TRBJ2-3
CDR3 protein: ASSSRMPGTGGTTDTQY

V gene: TRBV4-1
J gene: TRBJ2-7
CDR3 protein: ASSSTSGESYEQY

V gene: TRBV28
J gene: TRBJ1-4
CDR3 protein: ASSDRSRGEKLF

V gene: TRBV5-1
J gene: TRBJ2-3
CDR3 protein: ASSLTFPRGGDTQY

V gene: TRBV6-1
J gene: TRBJ2-7
CDR3 protein: ASNAGGEPYEQY

V gene: TRBV10-2
J gene: TRBJ1-1
CDR3 protein: ASSELGSPNTEAF

V gene: TRBV5-6
J gene: TRBJ2-7
CDR3 protein: ASSLATGQGYEQY

V gene: TRBV29-1
J gene: TRBJ2-3
CDR3 protein: SVEGTSVNTQY

V gene: TRBV5-4
J gene: TRBJ2-2
CDR3 protein: ASSLFGGRELF

V gene: TRBV19
J gene: TRBJ1-4
CDR3 protein: ASSIVQGSPWGTNEKLF

V gene: TRBV6-5
J gene: NA
CDR3 protein: ASSYSRTGPYEQY

V gene: TRBV2
J gene: TRBJ1-4
CDR3 protein: ASSLGPESGKLF

V gene: TRBV28
J gene: TRBJ2-2
CDR3 protein: ASSLARLQGELF

V gene: TRBV6-1
J gene: TRBJ1-3
CDR3 protein: ASSAGTGGNAIY

V gene: TRBV19
J gene: TRBJ1-4
CDR3 protein: ASSIAVRGEKLF

V gene: TRBV10-3
J gene: TRBJ2-7
CDR3 protein: AISGGEGTPYEQY

V gene: TRBV6-5
J gene: TRBJ1-4
CDR3 protein: ASSYSWTGREKLF

V gene: TRBV5-1
J gene: TRBJ1-4
CDR3 protein: ASSLGAGATNEKLF

V gene: TRBV5-4
J gene: TRBJ1-4
CDR3 protein: ASSQGQNEKLF

V gene: TRBV15
J gene: TRBJ1-2
CDR3 protein: ATRAKSSYGYT

V gene: TRBV27
J gene: TRBJ2-7
CDR3 protein: ASSVTGAHEQY

V gene: TRBV4-2
J gene: TRBJ1-4
CDR3 protein: ASSQETTEKLF

V gene: TRBV7-2
J gene: TRBJ2-3
CDR3 protein: ASSLEDLGTQY

V gene: TRBV2
J gene: TRBJ2-5
CDR3 protein: ASSGVKETQY

V gene: TRBV5-1
J gene: TRBJ2-2
CDR3 protein: ASRSGAFNTGELF

V gene: TRBV6-5
J gene: TRBJ1-4
CDR3 protein: ASSYLPDTTNEKLF

V gene: TRBV27
J gene: TRBJ2-3
CDR3 protein: ASSLPTDTDTQY

V gene: TRBV4-3
J gene: TRBJ2-1
CDR3 protein: ASSQDSQGAFKF

V gene: TRBV29-1
J gene: TRBJ2-2
CDR3 protein: SVGDTGELF

V gene: TRBV4-1
J gene: TRBJ1-2
CDR3 protein: ASSQDPGGDLDGYT

V gene: TRBV28
J gene: TRBJ1-1
CDR3 protein: ASSDDRESTEAF

V gene: TRBV4-1
J gene: TRBJ2-3
CDR3 protein: ASSQGLGISTDTQY

V gene: TRBV28
J gene: TRBJ1-5
CDR3 protein: AIRRDFSNQPQH

V gene: TRBV11-2
J gene: TRBJ1-3
CDR3 protein: ASSLEWGPSGNTIY